Below, one T cell receptor (beta chain) is given with its context. Its target antigen remains unknown. No much larger clonotype is one base removed from it; base qualities were not supplied. This entry belongs to a study of T cells in localized non-small cell lung cancer (dated by TCRdb to 2020 to 2021). Regarding the study in general: Comparing tumors with uninvolved tumor-adjacent lungs, the study looked at the T cell repertoires of around 250 patients with early-stage NSCLC. The cohort was made up of fewer than 250 treatment-naive NSCLC patients whose localized lung tumors had been resected. NSCLC patients had a mean age of approximately 72 years, and 129 were male and more than 90 female.

Spanning cysteine to phenylalanine, the CDR3 consists of 14 amino acids. Of the read, only the CDR3 DNA is kept; its 42 bases are in frame from base 1. Via the germline V gene, CDR1 is SGHRS and CDR2 YFSETQ. V loses 0 bases at its end and J loses 2 bases; junction bases beyond the gene matches: 0. At diagnosis, peripheral blood, uninvolved tumor-adjacent lung and tumor were collected and stored as a combination of fresh-frozen and FFPE material. For TCR repertoire profiling, blood samples were analyzed as peripheral blood mononuclear cells. Broader findings and caveats from the paper: A median of roughly 58 of the top 100 tumor clones were detected in paired uninvolved adjacent lung, and some 30 of these tumor clones were also found among the top 100 clones of the paired uninvolved adjacent lung. Longer overall survival was associated with higher blood T cell density, whereas shorter survival was associated with higher adjacent-lung clonality. Because multi-region tumor sequencing was not performed, intratumor heterogeneity could not be ruled out. Because the study design was exploratory, TCR variables were selected using unadjusted p-values without false-discovery rate correction. Uninvolved tumor-adjacent lung showed the highest T cell clonality, higher than tumor, which suggests more focused antigenic responses in the adjacent lung.

TCR beta CDR3 regions were sequenced from DNA using the immunoSEQ Assay. The study's own analysis went as follows. To compute T cell density, TCR beta template counts were normalized to usable DNA, which was estimated by amplifying housekeeping genes. Richness was estimated with the preseqR package, extrapolating to 400,000 templates for PBMC samples and 120,000 templates for tissue samples. Clonality was defined by subtracting Pielou's evenness from one. To identify tissue-enriched TCRs, differential abundance testing was run on productive amino-acid clonotypes with a minimum total count of 5 and an alpha of 0.1. The Jaccard Index and the Morisita Overlap Index were used to measure repertoire overlap between compartments. GLIPH grouped TCR beta CDR3s together with public tetramer-defined viral CDR3s, and a viral motif had to include at least three viral sequences and also show V-gene enrichment. As stored in TCRdb, this immuneACCESS dataset retains in-frame rearrangements with V and J assigned. A fraction of the clones does not appear; measured against another copy, unresolved V genes explain less than half of the discrepancy, and the remainder lacks a known reason. That table supplies the V and J calls and clone size; D and trimming were determined from the DNA. In this sample the table shows under 150,000 clones, approximately 88% of which occur a single time. 1.7% of the sample belongs to the ten largest clones.

The specimen comprised peripheral blood, sampled before any cancer treatment. Here the chain combines TRBV5-1 and TRBJ2-5; the junction holds 8 bases that match TRBD2. The clonotype comes from a female donor of 60 years or more with stage I lung adenocarcinoma. The nucleotide sequence is given as TGCGCCAGCAGCTTGGCGGGAGGGCAAGAGACCCAGTACTTC. Its protein is CASSLAGGQETQYF. The reference TRBV5-1 and TRBJ2-5 proteins fill in what lies around the CDR3, so the full variable domain reads KAGVTQTPRYLIKTRGQQVTLSCSPISGHRSVSWYQQTPGQGLQFLFEYFSETQRNKGNFPGRFSGRQFSNSRSEMNVSTLELGDSALYLCASSLAGGQETQYFGPGTRLLVL.